This T cell receptor (beta chain) was retrieved from a study of blood T cell repertoires in COVID-19. As for the study in general: The United States, Italy and Spain were the sources of the acute and convalescent COVID-19 samples.

The CDR3 is 16 amino acids. Germline CDR1 reads LGHDT; CDR2 reads YNNKEL (reference sequence). V lost 0 bases to trimming and J lost 0 bases, with 8 bases between them. Study members were between roughly 18 and 89 years old and lived in 20 to 30 US regions. Produced via immunoSEQ multiplex PCR; TCRdb's table is partial and in-frame only. Among 130,000 to 150,000 clones listed, about nine tenths were seen once. Material: PBMCs or T cells enriched from blood (not recorded which). This chain uses TRBV3-1 (or the pseudogene TRBV3-2) with TRBJ1-4; D is unclear. This TCR was sampled from a woman between 40 and 55 years old who had been exposed to COVID-19. The CDR3 is CASSQEQAPTNEKLFF. The CDR3 nucleotides are TGTGCCAGCAGCCAAGAGCAGGCTCCAACTAATGAAAAACTGTTTTTT.